Listed below are T cell receptor beta chains from one sample, sequenced in a study of shared clonotypes between healthy human individuals. The assay was immunoSEQ multiplex PCR, and TCRdb's table has in-frame clones only and misses some. The data contain about 2.1 million clones, around 93% of them singletons. The sequenced sample consisted of naive CD8+ T cells from PBMCs. The receptors were gathered from a man aged 18 to 29 in good health. Some clones in this sample may be carry-over from other donors' samples. Each CDR3 is given with its conserved first and last residue. Fields, in order: CDR3 protein, CDR3 DNA, J gene, V gene, D gene, clone size. D genes are given only for firm matches. Not all rows give a size; the values are once, few, many and, for expanded clones, a class.

CDR3 protein: CASSYRGPDSNTQYF
CDR3 DNA: TGTGCCAGCAGCTACAGGGGCCCCGATTCGAATACGCAGTATTTT
J gene: TRBJ2-3
V gene: TRBV7-2
D gene: TRBD1
clone size: -

CDR3 protein: CASSLAHPLDRGHYGYTF
CDR3 DNA: TGTGCCAGCAGCTTAGCCCACCCTCTAGACAGGGGCCACTATGGCTACACCTTC
J gene: TRBJ1-2
V gene: TRBV7-9
D gene: TRBD1
clone size: -

CDR3 protein: CASSCRGSADQPQHF
CDR3 DNA: TGTGCCAGCAGCTGCAGGGGGTCGGCAGATCAGCCCCAGCATTTT
J gene: TRBJ1-5
V gene: TRBV7-4
D gene: TRBD1
clone size: once

CDR3 protein: CSVGGGVAYEQYF
CDR3 DNA: TGCAGCGTTGGTGGGGGGGTGGCCTACGAGCAGTACTTC
J gene: TRBJ2-7
V gene: TRBV29-1
D gene: TRBD2
clone size: -

CDR3 protein: CASSQDSGRGGLAGKEETQYF
CDR3 DNA: TGCGCCAGCAGCCAAGATTCGGGGCGTGGGGGACTAGCGGGAAAGGAAGAGACCCAGTACTTC
J gene: TRBJ2-5
V gene: TRBV4-3
D gene: TRBD2
clone size: -

CDR3 protein: CASSLGGDGSYEQYF
CDR3 DNA: TGTGCCAGCAGCTTAGGGGGGGATGGCTCCTACGAGCAGTACTTC
J gene: TRBJ2-7
V gene: TRBV13
D gene: -
clone size: once

CDR3 protein: CASSILRVGGPFYEQYF
CDR3 DNA: TGTGCCAGCAGCATCCTTCGGGTCGGGGGCCCATTCTACGAGCAGTACTTC
J gene: TRBJ2-7
V gene: TRBV27
D gene: -
clone size: once

CDR3 protein: CASSFRGRVMTKQYF
CDR3 DNA: TGTGCCAGCAGTTTTCGGGGCAGGGTTATGACGAAGCAGTACTTC
J gene: TRBJ2-7
V gene: TRBV27
D gene: -
clone size: -

CDR3 protein: CASTEDRGISNQPQHF
CDR3 DNA: TGTGCCAGCACCGAGGACAGGGGGATTAGCAATCAGCCCCAGCATTTT
J gene: TRBJ1-5
V gene: TRBV28
D gene: TRBD1
clone size: -

CDR3 protein: CASSLSGSSYNEQFF
CDR3 DNA: TGTGCCAGCAGCTTGAGCGGGAGCTCCTACAATGAGCAGTTCTTC
J gene: TRBJ2-1
V gene: TRBV11-1
D gene: TRBD2
clone size: -

CDR3 protein: CASSPLGDTIYF
CDR3 DNA: TGTGCCAGCAGCCCATTGGGGGACACCATATATTTT
J gene: TRBJ1-3
V gene: TRBV6-5
D gene: -
clone size: -

CDR3 protein: CASSSLLAARNEQFF
CDR3 DNA: TGTGCCAGTAGCTCGCTACTAGCGGCCCGAAATGAGCAGTTCTTC
J gene: TRBJ2-1
V gene: TRBV19
D gene: TRBD2
clone size: -

CDR3 protein: CASSPTGGLISNQPQHF
CDR3 DNA: TGTGCCAGCAGCCCGACAGGGGGCCTTATAAGCAATCAGCCCCAGCATTTT
J gene: TRBJ1-5
V gene: TRBV27
D gene: TRBD1
clone size: once

CDR3 protein: CASGDRHEQYF
CDR3 DNA: TGTGCCAGTGGAGACAGGCACGAGCAGTACTTC
J gene: TRBJ2-7
V gene: TRBV19
D gene: -
clone size: -

CDR3 protein: CASSPSGRNIQYF
CDR3 DNA: TGTGCCAGCAGCCCCAGCGGGAGAAACATTCAGTACTTC
J gene: TRBJ2-4
V gene: TRBV9
D gene: TRBD2
clone size: -

CDR3 protein: CASSPTRWGTEAFF
CDR3 DNA: TGTGCCAGCAGCCCGACTCGGTGGGGCACTGAAGCTTTCTTT
J gene: TRBJ1-1
V gene: TRBV28
D gene: -
clone size: -

CDR3 protein: CASSPNPGDEQFF
CDR3 DNA: TGTGCCAGCAGCCCCAACCCGGGAGATGAGCAGTTCTTC
J gene: TRBJ2-1
V gene: TRBV7-3
D gene: -
clone size: once

CDR3 protein: CASSSIRREDTQYF
CDR3 DNA: TGTGCCAGCAGTTCCATCCGAAGAGAAGATACGCAGTATTTT
J gene: TRBJ2-3
V gene: TRBV28
D gene: -
clone size: -

CDR3 protein: CASSRQGQGYEQYF
CDR3 DNA: TGTGCCAGCAGCCGACAGGGGCAGGGCTACGAGCAGTACTTC
J gene: TRBJ2-7
V gene: TRBV14
D gene: TRBD1
clone size: -

CDR3 protein: CASSLRIGGSSYEQYF
CDR3 DNA: TGTGCCAGCAGCTTACGAATCGGGGGTAGCTCCTACGAGCAGTACTTC
J gene: TRBJ2-7
V gene: TRBV7-6
D gene: -
clone size: -

CDR3 protein: CASSQTSGTEIYEQYF
CDR3 DNA: TGCGCCAGCAGCCAAACTTCCGGGACAGAGATATACGAGCAGTACTTC
J gene: TRBJ2-7
V gene: TRBV4-1
D gene: TRBD1
clone size: -

CDR3 protein: CASSTRPGLAGDNEQFF
CDR3 DNA: TGTGCCAGTAGTACCCGTCCGGGACTAGCGGGAGACAATGAGCAGTTCTTC
J gene: TRBJ2-1
V gene: TRBV19
D gene: TRBD2
clone size: -

CDR3 protein: CASNSRLAPENWETQYF
CDR3 DNA: TGTGCCAGCAACTCGCGCTTAGCGCCTGAAAATTGGGAGACCCAGTACTTC
J gene: TRBJ2-5
V gene: TRBV28
D gene: -
clone size: -

CDR3 protein: CASSLTGANTEAFF
CDR3 DNA: TGTGCCAGCAGCTTGACAGGGGCGAACACTGAAGCTTTCTTT
J gene: TRBJ1-1
V gene: TRBV7-6
D gene: TRBD1
clone size: once

CDR3 protein: CASSLRQGSQPQHF
CDR3 DNA: TGTGCCAGCAGTTTGCGGCAGGGGAGTCAGCCCCAGCATTTT
J gene: TRBJ1-5
V gene: TRBV28
D gene: -
clone size: -

CDR3 protein: CASSFSLDRALHEQYF
CDR3 DNA: TGCGCCAGCAGCTTTAGCCTGGACAGGGCGCTTCACGAGCAGTACTTC
J gene: TRBJ2-7
V gene: TRBV5-1
D gene: TRBD1
clone size: -

CDR3 protein: CASSHRDRGSYEQYF
CDR3 DNA: TGTGCCAGCAGTCACCGGGACAGGGGCAGCTACGAGCAGTACTTC
J gene: TRBJ2-7
V gene: TRBV28
D gene: TRBD1
clone size: -

CDR3 protein: CASRRTSGINEQFF
CDR3 DNA: TGTGCCAGCAGACGGACTAGCGGGATCAATGAGCAGTTCTTC
J gene: TRBJ2-1
V gene: TRBV5-6
D gene: TRBD2
clone size: -

CDR3 protein: CASRAKTSAYEQYF
CDR3 DNA: TGTGCCAGCAGGGCAAAGACGTCAGCCTACGAGCAGTACTTC
J gene: TRBJ2-7
V gene: TRBV27
D gene: -
clone size: -

CDR3 protein: CASSSGRAGNEQFF
CDR3 DNA: TGTGCCAGCAGTAGCGGCAGGGCCGGCAATGAGCAGTTCTTC
J gene: TRBJ2-1
V gene: TRBV2
D gene: -
clone size: -

CDR3 protein: CASSGRNEKLFF
CDR3 DNA: TGTGCCAGCAGCGGCAGAAATGAAAAACTGTTTTTT
J gene: TRBJ1-4
V gene: TRBV9
D gene: -
clone size: -

CDR3 protein: CASSLAGQGSGQPQHF
CDR3 DNA: TGTGCCAGCAGCTTGGCCGGACAGGGGTCGGGACAGCCCCAGCATTTT
J gene: TRBJ1-5
V gene: TRBV5-5
D gene: TRBD1
clone size: -

CDR3 protein: CASLPVAGRYEQYF
CDR3 DNA: TGTGCCAGCTTGCCCGTAGCGGGGCGCTACGAGCAGTACTTC
J gene: TRBJ2-7
V gene: TRBV7-2
D gene: TRBD2
clone size: few

CDR3 protein: CASSLISGSSGGEQYF
CDR3 DNA: TGTGCCAGCAGTCTTATTAGCGGGAGCAGTGGCGGCGAGCAGTACTTC
J gene: TRBJ2-7
V gene: TRBV28
D gene: TRBD2
clone size: -

CDR3 protein: CASSARQGAFEQYF
CDR3 DNA: TGTGCCAGCAGTGCCAGACAGGGGGCCTTCGAGCAGTACTTC
J gene: TRBJ2-7
V gene: TRBV6-1
D gene: TRBD1
clone size: once

CDR3 protein: CASSEGHEQFF
CDR3 DNA: TGTGCCAGCAGCGAGGGACATGAGCAGTTCTTC
J gene: TRBJ2-1
V gene: TRBV9
D gene: -
clone size: -

CDR3 protein: CSVERAAPPYEQYF
CDR3 DNA: TGCAGCGTTGAAAGGGCAGCACCTCCCTACGAGCAGTACTTC
J gene: TRBJ2-7
V gene: TRBV29-1
D gene: -
clone size: once

CDR3 protein: CASSPAPEANYGYTF
CDR3 DNA: TGTGCCAGCAGTCCGGCGCCGGAAGCTAACTATGGCTACACCTTC
J gene: TRBJ1-2
V gene: TRBV5-6
D gene: -
clone size: -

CDR3 protein: CASRSGLRHKETQYF
CDR3 DNA: TGTGCCAGCAGGTCGGGACTCCGGCATAAAGAGACCCAGTACTTC
J gene: TRBJ2-5
V gene: TRBV7-9
D gene: -
clone size: -